This T cell receptor (beta chain) was sequenced for a study of CD8+ T cells in alopecia areata. Study results and caveats: In lesional scalp, particularly from alopecia totalis/universalis, clonality was higher than in normal scalp.

Sequencing relied on a cDNA template that was reverse transcribed from extracted RNA. TCRdb keeps only in-frame clones here, not all; method: immunoSEQ multiplex PCR. The sample has approximately 150,000 clones; approximately 50% are singletons. A remark on this clone: Its antigen remains unidentified.

The sample was CD4+ T cells sorted from blood, taken at week 0. The receptor's source is a human donor with alopecia areata.

CDR3 DNA sequence: TGTGCCACCAGCAGAGAGGGGAGGGGTACAGATACGCAGTATTTT. This translates into CATSREGRGTDTQYF. The J gene is TRBJ2-3, the V gene TRBV15; 7 bases match TRBD2. With 0 bases clipped from V and 3 bases from J, the junction kept 3 bases outside the gene matches. The CDR3 has 15 amino acids. Germline V gene sequence: CDR1 LNHNV, CDR2 YYDKDF (reference sequence). Supplemented by reference TRBV15 and TRBJ2-3, the full variable domain reads DAMVIQNPRYQVTQFGKPVTLSCSQTLNHNVMYWYQQKSSQAPKLLFHYYDKDFNNEADTPDNFQSRRPNTSFCFLDIRSPGLGDTAMYLCATSREGRGTDTQYFGPGTRLTVL.